The subject of this entry is one T cell receptor beta chain. Those who participated ranged in age from roughly 18 to 95 years and resided in 24 US areas. Profiling relied on immunoSEQ multiplex PCR, and the TCRdb table lists in-frame clones only, not all of them. The sample shows approximately 130,000 clones, under 85% of them seen only once. The source of the sample is a study of blood T cell repertoires in COVID-19. Study as a whole: Sample material is recorded as cDNA or gDNA derived from T cells, B-cell-depleted T cells, or PBMCs.

Sequenced material: PBMCs or T cells enriched from blood (not recorded which). This sequence was found in a man aged 25 to 40 who had recovered from COVID-19.

The CDR3 reads CASSRTGDQPQHF. The CDR3 bases are TGTGCCAGCAGCAGGACAGGGGATCAGCCCCAGCATTTT. The chain couples TRBV6-5 to TRBJ1-5; 9 bases agree with TRBD1. From germline, CDR1 is MNHEY and CDR2 SVGAGI. The V gene end was trimmed by 6 bases and the J gene end by 5 bases; junction bases not matched to a gene: 2. The CDR3 is 13 amino acids.